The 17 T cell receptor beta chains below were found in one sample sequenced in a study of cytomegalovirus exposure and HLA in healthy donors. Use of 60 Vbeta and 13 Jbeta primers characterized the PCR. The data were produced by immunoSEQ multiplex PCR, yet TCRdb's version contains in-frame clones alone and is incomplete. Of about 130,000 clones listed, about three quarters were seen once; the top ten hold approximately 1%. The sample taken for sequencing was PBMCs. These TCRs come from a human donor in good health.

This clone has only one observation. CDR3 protein: CASSLSGGAGETQYF. The CDR3 DNA is TGTGCCAGCAGCCTTAGCGGGGGGGCCGGGGAGACCCAGTACTTC. V usage is TRBV7-3 and J usage is TRBJ2-5; TRBD2 matches 11 bases. V was clipped by 5 bases and J by 5 bases; unmatched bases: 7. The CDR3 is 15 residues long. Germline V gene data show CDR1 as SGHTA and CDR2 as FQGTGA. The whole variable domain, filled in from reference TRBV7-3 and TRBJ2-5, reads GAGVSQTPSNKVTEKGKYVELRCDPISGHTALYWYRQSLGQGPEFLIYFQGTGAADDSGLPNDRFFAVRPEGSVSTLKIQRTERGDSAVYLCASSLSGGAGETQYFGPGTRLLVL.

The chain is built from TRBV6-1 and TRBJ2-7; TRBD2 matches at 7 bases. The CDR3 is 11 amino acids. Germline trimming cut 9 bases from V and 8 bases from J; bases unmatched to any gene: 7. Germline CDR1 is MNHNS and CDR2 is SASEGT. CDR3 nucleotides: TGTGCCAGTTCGACCGGGACTAAGCAGTACTTC. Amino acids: CASSTGTKQYF.

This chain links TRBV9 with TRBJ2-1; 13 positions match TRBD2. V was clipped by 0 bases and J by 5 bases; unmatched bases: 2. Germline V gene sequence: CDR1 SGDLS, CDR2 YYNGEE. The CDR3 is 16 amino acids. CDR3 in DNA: TGTGCCAGCAGCGTAGTGACTAGCGGGGGGAACAATGAGCAGTTCTTC. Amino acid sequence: CASSVVTSGGNNEQFF.

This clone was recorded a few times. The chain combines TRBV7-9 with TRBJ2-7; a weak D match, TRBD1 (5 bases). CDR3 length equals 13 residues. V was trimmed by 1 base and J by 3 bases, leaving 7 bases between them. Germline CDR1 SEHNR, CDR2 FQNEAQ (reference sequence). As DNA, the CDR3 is TGTGCCAGCAGCTTAGAACAGGACTACGAGCAGTACTTC. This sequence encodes CASSLEQDYEQYF.

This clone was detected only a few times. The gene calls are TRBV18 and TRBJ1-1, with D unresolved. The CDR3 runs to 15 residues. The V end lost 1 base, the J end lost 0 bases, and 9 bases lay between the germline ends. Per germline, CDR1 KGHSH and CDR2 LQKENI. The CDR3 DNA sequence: TGTGCCAGCTCACCACTTGAGTTCATGAACACTGAAGCTTTCTTT. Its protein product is CASSPLEFMNTEAFF. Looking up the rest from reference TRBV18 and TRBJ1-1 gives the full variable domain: NAGVMQNPRHLVRRRGQEARLRCSPMKGHSHVYWYRQLPEEGLKFMVYLQKENIIDESGMPKERFSAEFPKEGPSILRIQQVVRGDSAAYFCASSPLEFMNTEAFFGQGTRLTVV.

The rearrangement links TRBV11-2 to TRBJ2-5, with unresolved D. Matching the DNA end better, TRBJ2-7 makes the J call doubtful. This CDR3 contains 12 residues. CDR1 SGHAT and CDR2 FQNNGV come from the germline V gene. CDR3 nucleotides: TGTGCCAGCAGCCGAGGTACCTACGAGCAGTACTTC. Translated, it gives CASSRGTYEQYF.

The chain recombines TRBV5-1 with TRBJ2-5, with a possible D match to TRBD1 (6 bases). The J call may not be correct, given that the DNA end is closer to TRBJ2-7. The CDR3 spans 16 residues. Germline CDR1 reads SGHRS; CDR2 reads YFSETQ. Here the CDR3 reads CASSWTPGHLIYEQYF. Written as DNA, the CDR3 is TGCGCCAGCAGCTGGACCCCGGGACACCTAATCTACGAGCAGTACTTC.

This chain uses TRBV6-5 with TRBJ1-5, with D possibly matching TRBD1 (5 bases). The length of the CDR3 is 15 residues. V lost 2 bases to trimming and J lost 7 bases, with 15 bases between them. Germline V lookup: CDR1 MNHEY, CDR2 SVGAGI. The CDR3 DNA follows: TGTGCCAGCAGTTACATGAGTCAGGGCGCACAGCCCCAGCATTTT. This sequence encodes CASSYMSQGAQPQHF.

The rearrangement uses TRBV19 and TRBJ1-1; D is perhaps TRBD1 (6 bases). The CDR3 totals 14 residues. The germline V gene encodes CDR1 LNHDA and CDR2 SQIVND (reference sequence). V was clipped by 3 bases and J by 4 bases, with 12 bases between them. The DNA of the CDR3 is TGTGCCAGTAGTATCAACAGGGTAAGCACTGAAGCTTTCTTT. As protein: CASSINRVSTEAFF.

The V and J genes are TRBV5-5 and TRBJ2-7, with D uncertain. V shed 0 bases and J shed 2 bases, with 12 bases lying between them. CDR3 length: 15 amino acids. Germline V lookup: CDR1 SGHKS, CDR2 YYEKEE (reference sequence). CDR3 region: CASSLAPRLPYEQYF. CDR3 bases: TGTGCCAGCAGCTTGGCCCCCCGTCTACCCTACGAGCAGTACTTC.

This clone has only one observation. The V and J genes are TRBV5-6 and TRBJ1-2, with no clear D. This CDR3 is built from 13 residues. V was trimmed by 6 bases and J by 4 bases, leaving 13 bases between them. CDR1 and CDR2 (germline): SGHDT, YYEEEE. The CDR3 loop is CASTGTATYGYTF. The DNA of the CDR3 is TGTGCCAGCACCGGCACAGCCACCTATGGCTACACCTTC. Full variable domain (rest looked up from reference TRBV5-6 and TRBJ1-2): DAGVTQSPTHLIKTRGQQVTLRCSPKSGHDTVSWYQQALGQGPQFIFQYYEEEERQRGNFPDRFSGHQFPNYSSELNVNALLLGDSALYLCASTGTATYGYTFGSGTRLTVV.

Here the CDR3 DNA reads TGTGCCATCAGTGAGTCTGGAGGGCTGGATGGCTACACCTTC. This codes for CAISESGGLDGYTF. V and J are TRBV10-3 and TRBJ1-2; D is unresolved. Trimming stripped 0 bases from V and 6 bases from J, with 11 bases between. CDR3 length equals 14 residues. Per germline, CDR1 ENHRY and CDR2 SYGVKD.

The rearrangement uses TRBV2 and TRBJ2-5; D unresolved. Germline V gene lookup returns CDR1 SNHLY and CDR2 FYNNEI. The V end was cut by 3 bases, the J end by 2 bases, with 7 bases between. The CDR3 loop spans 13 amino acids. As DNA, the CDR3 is TGTGCCAGCAGTGAGGGCAGACAAGAGACCCAGTACTTC. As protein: CASSEGRQETQYF.

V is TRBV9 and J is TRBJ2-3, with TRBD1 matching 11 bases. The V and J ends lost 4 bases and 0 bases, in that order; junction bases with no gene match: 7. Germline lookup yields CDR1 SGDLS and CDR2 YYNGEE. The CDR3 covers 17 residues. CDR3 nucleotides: TGTGCCAGCAGCACAACCGGGACAGGGGGGAGCACAGATACGCAGTATTTT. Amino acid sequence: CASSTTGTGGSTDTQYF.

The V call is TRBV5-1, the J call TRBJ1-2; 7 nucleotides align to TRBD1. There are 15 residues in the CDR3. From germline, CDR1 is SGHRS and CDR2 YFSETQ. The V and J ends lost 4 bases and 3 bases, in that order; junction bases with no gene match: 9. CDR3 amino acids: CASSGPGQRDYGYTF. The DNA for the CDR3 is TGCGCCAGCAGCGGACCGGGACAGAGGGACTATGGCTACACCTTC. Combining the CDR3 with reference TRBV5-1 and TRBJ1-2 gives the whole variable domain KAGVTQTPRYLIKTRGQQVTLSCSPISGHRSVSWYQQTPGQGLQFLFEYFSETQRNKGNFPGRFSGRQFSNSRSEMNVSTLELGDSALYLCASSGPGQRDYGYTFGSGTRLTVV.

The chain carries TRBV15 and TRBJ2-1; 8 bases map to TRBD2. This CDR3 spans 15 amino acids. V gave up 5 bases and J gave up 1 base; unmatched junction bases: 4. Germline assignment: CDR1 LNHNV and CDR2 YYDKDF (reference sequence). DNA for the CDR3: TGTGCCACCAGCTCCCGGGGGGGATCCTACAATGAGCAGTTCTTC. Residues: CATSSRGGSYNEQFF.

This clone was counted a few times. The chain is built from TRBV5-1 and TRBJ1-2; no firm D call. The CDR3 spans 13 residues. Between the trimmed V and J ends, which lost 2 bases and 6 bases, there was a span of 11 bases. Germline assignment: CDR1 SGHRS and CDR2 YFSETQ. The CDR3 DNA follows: TGCGCCAGCAGCTTTCTTGGCACCGATGGCTACACCTTC. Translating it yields CASSFLGTDGYTF. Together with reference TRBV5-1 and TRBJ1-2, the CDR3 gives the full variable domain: KAGVTQTPRYLIKTRGQQVTLSCSPISGHRSVSWYQQTPGQGLQFLFEYFSETQRNKGNFPGRFSGRQFSNSRSEMNVSTLELGDSALYLCASSFLGTDGYTFGSGTRLTVV.